This T cell receptor (beta chain) was identified in a study of T cell changes during pregnancy in multiple sclerosis. Germline-derived CDR1 and CDR2 are SGDLS and YYNGEE. This CDR3 region has 13 residues. V lost 6 bases, J lost 0 bases, and 1 base stayed unmatched. Using immunoSEQ multiplex PCR, the repertoire was profiled, and TCRdb retains in-frame clones only, with some absent. The sample includes 65,000 to 80,000 clones, around 93% seen only once; the top ten take 2.5% to 3%. The receptor comes from a female donor with multiple sclerosis, enrolled in a pregnancy study. The chain recombines TRBV9 with TRBJ2-5, with 8 nucleotides matching TRBD2. The specimen comprised peripheral blood, sampled in the second trimester of pregnancy. CDR3 sequence: CASTGGDQETQYF. The CDR3, as DNA: TGTGCCAGCACCGGGGGGGACCAAGAGACCCAGTACTTC. The whole variable domain, filled in from reference TRBV9 and TRBJ2-5, reads DSGVTQTPKHLITATGQRVTLRCSPRSGDLSVYWYQQSLDQGLQFLIQYYNGEERAKGNILERFSAQQFPDLHSELNLSSLELGDSALYFCASTGGDQETQYFGPGTRLLVL.